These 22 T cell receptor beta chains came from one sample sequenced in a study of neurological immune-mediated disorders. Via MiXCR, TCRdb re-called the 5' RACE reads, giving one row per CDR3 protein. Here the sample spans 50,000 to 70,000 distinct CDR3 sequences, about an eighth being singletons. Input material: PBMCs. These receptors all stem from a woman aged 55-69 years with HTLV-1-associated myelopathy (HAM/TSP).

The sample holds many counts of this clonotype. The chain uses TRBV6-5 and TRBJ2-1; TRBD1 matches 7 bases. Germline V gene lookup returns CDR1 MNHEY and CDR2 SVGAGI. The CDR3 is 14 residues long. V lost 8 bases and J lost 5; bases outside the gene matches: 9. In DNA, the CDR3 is TGTGCCAGCGATAAGGGGGCGATTGACAATGAGCAGTTCTTC. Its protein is CASDKGAIDNEQFF.

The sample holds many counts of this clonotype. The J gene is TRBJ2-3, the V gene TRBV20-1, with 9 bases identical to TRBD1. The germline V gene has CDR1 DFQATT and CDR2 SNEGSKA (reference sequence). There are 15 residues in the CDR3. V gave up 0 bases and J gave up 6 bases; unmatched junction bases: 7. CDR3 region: CSARDWGQGGDTQYF. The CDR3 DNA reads TGCAGTGCTAGAGACTGGGGACAGGGCGGGGATACGCAGTATTTT.

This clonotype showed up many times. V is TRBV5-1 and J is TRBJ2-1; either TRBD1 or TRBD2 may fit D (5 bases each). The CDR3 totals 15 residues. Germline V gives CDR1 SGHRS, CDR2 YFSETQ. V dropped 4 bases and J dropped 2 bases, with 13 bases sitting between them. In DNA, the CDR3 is TGCGCCAGCAGCCACGGGGCAGGGACCTACAATGAGCAGTTCTTC. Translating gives CASSHGAGTYNEQFF.

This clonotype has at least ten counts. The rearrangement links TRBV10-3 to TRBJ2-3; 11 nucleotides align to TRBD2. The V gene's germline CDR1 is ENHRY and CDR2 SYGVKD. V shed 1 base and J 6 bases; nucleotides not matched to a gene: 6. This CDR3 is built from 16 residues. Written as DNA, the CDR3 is TGTGCCATCAGTGAGTTACTAGCGGGAGTAAGTGATACGCAGTATTTT. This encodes CAISELLAGVSDTQYF.

In DNA, the CDR3 is TGTGCCAGCAGCTCTGAACCCAATGAGCAGTTCTTC. Protein sequence: CASSSEPNEQFF. This rearrangement joins TRBV7-3 to TRBJ2-1; no clear D gene. Germline loops: CDR1 SGHTA, CDR2 FQGTGA. Trimming cost V 4 bases and J 6 bases, with 7 bases left between them. There are 12 residues in the CDR3.

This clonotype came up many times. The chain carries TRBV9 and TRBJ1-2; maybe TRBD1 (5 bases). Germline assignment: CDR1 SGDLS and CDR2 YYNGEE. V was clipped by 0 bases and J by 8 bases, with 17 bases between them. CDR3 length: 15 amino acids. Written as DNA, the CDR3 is TGTGCCAGCAGCGTAGAATGGCAGACAGTGGGGGGCTACACCTTC. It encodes CASSVEWQTVGGYTF.

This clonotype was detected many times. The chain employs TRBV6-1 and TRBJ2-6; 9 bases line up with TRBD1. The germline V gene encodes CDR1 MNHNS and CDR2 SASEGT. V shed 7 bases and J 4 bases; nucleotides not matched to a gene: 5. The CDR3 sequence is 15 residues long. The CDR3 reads CASTGQGAGANVLTF. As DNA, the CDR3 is TGTGCCAGCACGGGACAGGGAGCCGGGGCCAACGTCCTGACTTTC.

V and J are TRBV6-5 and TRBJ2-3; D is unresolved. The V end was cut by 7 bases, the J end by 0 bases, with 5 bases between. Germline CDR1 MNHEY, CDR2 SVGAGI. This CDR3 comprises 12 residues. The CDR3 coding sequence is TGTGCCAGCATGGGCAGCACAGATACGCAGTATTTT. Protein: CASMGSTDTQYF.

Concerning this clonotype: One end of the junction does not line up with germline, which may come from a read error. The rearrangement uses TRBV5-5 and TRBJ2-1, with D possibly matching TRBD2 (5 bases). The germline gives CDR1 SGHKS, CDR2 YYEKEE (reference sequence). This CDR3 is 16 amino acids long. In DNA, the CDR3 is TGTGCCGGCAGCTTGGATACTAGAGGGAGCTACAATGAGCAGTTCTTC. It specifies CAGSLDTRGSYNEQFF.

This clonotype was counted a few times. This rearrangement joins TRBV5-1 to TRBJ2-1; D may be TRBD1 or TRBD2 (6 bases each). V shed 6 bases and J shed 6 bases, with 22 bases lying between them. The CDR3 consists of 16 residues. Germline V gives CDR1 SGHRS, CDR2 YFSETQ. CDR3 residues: CASTHSSPGASNEQFF. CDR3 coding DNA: TGCGCCAGCACCCACTCCAGTCCGGGGGCCTCCAATGAGCAGTTCTTC. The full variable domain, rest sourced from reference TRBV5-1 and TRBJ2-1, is KAGVTQTPRYLIKTRGQQVTLSCSPISGHRSVSWYQQTPGQGLQFLFEYFSETQRNKGNFPGRFSGRQFSNSRSEMNVSTLELGDSALYLCASTHSSPGASNEQFFGPGTRLTVL.

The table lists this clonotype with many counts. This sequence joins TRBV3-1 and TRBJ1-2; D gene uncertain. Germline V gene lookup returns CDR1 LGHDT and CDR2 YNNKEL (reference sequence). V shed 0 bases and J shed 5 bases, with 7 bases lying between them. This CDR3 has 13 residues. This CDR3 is CASSQEIPYGYTF. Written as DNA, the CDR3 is TGTGCCAGCAGCCAAGAAATACCGTATGGCTACACCTTC.

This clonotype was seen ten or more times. The chain's CDR3 is CASSLASVETQYF. The DNA of the CDR3 is TGTGCCAGCAGTTTAGCGAGCGTAGAGACCCAGTACTTC. The chain carries TRBV12-3 or TRBV12-4 and TRBJ2-5; no reliable D call. V shed 0 bases and J shed 4 bases, with 6 bases lying between them. CDR3 size: 13 residues.

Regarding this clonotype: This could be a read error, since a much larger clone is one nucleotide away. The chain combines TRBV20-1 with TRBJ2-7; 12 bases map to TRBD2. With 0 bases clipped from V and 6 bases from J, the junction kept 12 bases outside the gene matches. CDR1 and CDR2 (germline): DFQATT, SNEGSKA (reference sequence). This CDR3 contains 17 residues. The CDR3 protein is CSARDRLAGVFVGEQYF. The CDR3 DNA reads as TGCAGTGCTAGAGATCGACTAGCGGGAGTGTTTGTGGGCGAGCAGTACTTC.

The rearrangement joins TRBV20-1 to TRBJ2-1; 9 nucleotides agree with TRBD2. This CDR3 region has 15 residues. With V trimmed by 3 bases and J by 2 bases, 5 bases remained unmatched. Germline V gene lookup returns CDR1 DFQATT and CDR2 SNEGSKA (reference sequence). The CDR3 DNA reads TGCAGTGCTAGTCGGGCTAGCGGGACCTACAATGAGCAGTTCTTC. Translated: CSASRASGTYNEQFF.

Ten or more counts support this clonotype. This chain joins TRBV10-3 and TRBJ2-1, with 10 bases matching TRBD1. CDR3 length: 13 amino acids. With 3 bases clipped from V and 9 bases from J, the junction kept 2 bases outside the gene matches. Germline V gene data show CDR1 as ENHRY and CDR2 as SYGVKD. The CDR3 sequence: CAISDGTGVEQFF. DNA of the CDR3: TGTGCCATCAGTGATGGGACAGGGGTTGAGCAGTTCTTC.

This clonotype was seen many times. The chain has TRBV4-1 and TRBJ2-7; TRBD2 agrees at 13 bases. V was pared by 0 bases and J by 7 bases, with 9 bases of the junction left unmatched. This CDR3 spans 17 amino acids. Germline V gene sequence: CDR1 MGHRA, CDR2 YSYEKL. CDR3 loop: CASSQDSLAGGLREQYF. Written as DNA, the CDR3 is TGCGCCAGCAGCCAAGATTCACTAGCGGGAGGGCTCCGGGAGCAGTACTTC.

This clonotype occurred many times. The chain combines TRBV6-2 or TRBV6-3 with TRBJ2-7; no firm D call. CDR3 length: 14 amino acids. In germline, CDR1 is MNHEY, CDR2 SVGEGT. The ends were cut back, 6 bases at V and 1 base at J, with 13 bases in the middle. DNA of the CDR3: TGTGCCAGCAGCCAGGTTGGAGAATCCTACGAGCAGTACTTC. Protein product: CASSQVGESYEQYF.

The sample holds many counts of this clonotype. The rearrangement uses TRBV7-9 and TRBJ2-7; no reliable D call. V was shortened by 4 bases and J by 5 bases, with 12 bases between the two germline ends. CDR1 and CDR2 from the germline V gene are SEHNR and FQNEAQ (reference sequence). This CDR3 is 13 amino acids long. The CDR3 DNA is TGTGCCAGCAGCTCCGCGAAGAGGAACGAGCAGTACTTC. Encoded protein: CASSSAKRNEQYF.

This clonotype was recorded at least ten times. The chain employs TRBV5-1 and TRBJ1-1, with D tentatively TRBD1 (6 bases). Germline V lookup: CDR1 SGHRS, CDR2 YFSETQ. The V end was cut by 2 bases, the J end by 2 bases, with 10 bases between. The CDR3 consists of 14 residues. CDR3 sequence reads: CASSLRGRNTEAFF. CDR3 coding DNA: TGCGCCAGCAGCTTACGGGGGCGAAACACTGAAGCTTTCTTT.

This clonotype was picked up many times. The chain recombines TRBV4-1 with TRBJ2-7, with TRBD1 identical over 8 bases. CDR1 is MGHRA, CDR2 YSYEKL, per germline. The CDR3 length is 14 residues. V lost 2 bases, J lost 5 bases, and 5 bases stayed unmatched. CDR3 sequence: CASSQQGAPDEQYF. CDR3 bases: TGCGCCAGCAGCCAACAGGGGGCGCCGGACGAGCAGTACTTC.

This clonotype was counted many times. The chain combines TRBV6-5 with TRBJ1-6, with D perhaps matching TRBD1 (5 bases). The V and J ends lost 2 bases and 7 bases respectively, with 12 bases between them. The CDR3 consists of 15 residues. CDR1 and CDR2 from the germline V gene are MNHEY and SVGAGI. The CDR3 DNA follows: TGTGCCAGCAGTTACGACAGACCTGGGAATTCACCCCTCCACTTT. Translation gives CASSYDRPGNSPLHF.

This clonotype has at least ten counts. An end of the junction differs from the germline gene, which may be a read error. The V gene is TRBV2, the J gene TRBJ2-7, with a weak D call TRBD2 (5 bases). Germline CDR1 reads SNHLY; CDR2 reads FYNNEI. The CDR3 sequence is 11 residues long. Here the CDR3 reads CASSGDYKQYF. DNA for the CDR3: TGTGCCAGCAGTGGTGACTACAAGCAGTACTTC. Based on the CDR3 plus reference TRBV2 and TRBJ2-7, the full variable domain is EPEVTQTPSHQVTQMGQEVILRCVPISNHLYFYWYRQILGQKVEFLVSFYNNEISEKSEIFDDQFSVERPDGSNFTLKIRSTKLEDSAMYFCASSGDYKQYFGPGTRLTVT.